The 23 T cell receptor beta chains given below trace back to one sample, sequenced in a study of blood T cell repertoires in COVID-19. Only in-frame clones appear in the TCRdb table, and some are missing; sequencing was by immunoSEQ multiplex PCR. The sample contains hundreds of thousands of clones, almost 85% of which appear only once. The source material was PBMCs or T cells enriched from blood (not recorded which). The receptor set was obtained from a woman in her fifties or sixties with acute COVID-19.

The genes are TRBV25-1 and TRBJ2-2; the match to TRBD2 covers 15 bases. Germline loops: CDR1 MGHDK, CDR2 SYGVNS. With 8 bases clipped from V and 6 bases from J, the junction kept 4 bases outside the gene matches. This CDR3 contains 15 residues. The chain's CDR3 is CASRRTSGGAGELFF. Here the CDR3 DNA reads TGTGCCAGCCGTCGGACTAGCGGGGGGGCCGGGGAGCTGTTTTTT.

The rearrangement links TRBV5-6 to TRBJ2-2; TRBD1 matches 9 bases. Germline assignment: CDR1 SGHDT and CDR2 YYEEEE. This CDR3 has 14 residues. Losses at the gene ends were 4 bases for V and 6 bases for J; bases not matched to a gene: 4. The CDR3 DNA is TGTGCCAGCAGCGGACAGGGGAGGGCCGGGGAGCTGTTTTTT. It codes for CASSGQGRAGELFF.

The chain combines TRBV6-2 or TRBV6-3 with TRBJ1-1; D perhaps matches TRBD1 (6 bases). This CDR3 is 14 amino acids long. Germline V gives CDR1 MNHEY, CDR2 SVGEGT. Deletions cut 2 bases from V and 3 bases from J, with 10 bases between. CDR3 sequence: CASSYTGPYTEAFF. CDR3 DNA sequence: TGTGCCAGCAGTTACACAGGGCCATACACTGAAGCTTTCTTT.

This clone was counted between two and nine times. The chain employs TRBV20-1 and TRBJ2-7, with 8 positions matching TRBD1. The CDR3 contains 11 residues. Losses at the gene ends were 6 bases for V and 6 bases for J; bases not matched to a gene: 4. Germline-derived CDR1 and CDR2 are DFQATT and SNEGSKA (reference sequence). CDR3 amino acids: CSARTGREQYF. The CDR3 nucleotides are TGCAGTGCAAGGACAGGGCGCGAGCAGTACTTC.

The CDR3 region is CASAWESEPSGNTIYF. CDR3 DNA sequence: TGTGCCAGTGCTTGGGAGTCAGAGCCATCTGGAAACACCATATATTTT. The chain links TRBV19 to TRBJ1-3; D unresolved. V dropped 8 bases and J dropped 1 base, with 18 bases sitting between them. Germline assignment: CDR1 LNHDA and CDR2 SQIVND (reference sequence). CDR3 length: 16 amino acids.

This chain connects TRBV5-1 to TRBJ2-1, with D maybe TRBD1 (5 bases). Looked up from germline, CDR1 is SGHRS and CDR2 is YFSETQ. The CDR3 is 16 amino acids. Trimming cost V 2 bases and J 2 bases, with 14 bases left between them. The CDR3 nucleotides are TGCGCCAGCAGCTTACCGCAGGGTGGTGCCTACAATGAGCAGTTCTTC. Its translation: CASSLPQGGAYNEQFF.

The chain joins TRBV4-1 to TRBJ2-3, with 8 bases that match TRBD2. The trim removed 2 bases at V and 2 bases at J, leaving 3 bases unmatched. Per the germline V gene, CDR1 is MGHRA and CDR2 is YSYEKL. CDR3 size: 15 residues. The CDR3 loop reads CASSQTGLATDTQYF. In nucleotides, the CDR3 is TGCGCCAGCAGCCAAACAGGACTAGCCACAGATACGCAGTATTTT.

About this clone itself: Compared with germline, one end of the junction differs, possibly owing to a read error. The rearrangement joins TRBV7-7 to TRBJ1-4; D possibly corresponds to TRBD1 (6 bases). Germline-derived CDR1 and CDR2 are SSHAT and FNYEAQ (reference sequence). This CDR3 is 13 amino acids long. CDR3 protein: CASSQTGYEKLFF. For the CDR3, the DNA is TGTGCTAGCAGCCAGACAGGTTATGAAAAACTGTTTTTT.

On this clone itself: This same CDR3 is encoded by further DNA sequences in the sample. The chain uses TRBV7-2 and TRBJ2-3; 7 nucleotides align to TRBD2. J was trimmed by 6 bases and V by 0 bases; bases with no gene match: 6. The CDR3 contains 15 residues. The V gene's germline CDR1 is SGHTA and CDR2 FQGNSA. The CDR3 DNA reads as TGTGCCAGCAGCTTAGCGGGGGGGTCGTGGGATACGCAGTATTTT. Translation gives CASSLAGGSWDTQYF.

This clone has a single count. V and J are TRBV12-5 and TRBJ2-7, with a tentative D call TRBD2 (5 bases). This CDR3 contains 16 residues. Trimming shortened V by 0 bases and J by 0 bases, and 12 bases separated the two germline ends. CDR1 LGHNT and CDR2 FRNRAP come from the germline V gene. The CDR3 DNA reads as TGTGCTAGTGGTTTGGTACTAGGTCATAGCTCCTACGAGCAGTACTTC. Its translation: CASGLVLGHSSYEQYF.

The sample holds a few counts of this clone. CDR3 protein: CSAGGVGESSYNEQFF. Written as DNA, the CDR3 is TGCAGCGCCGGGGGGGTCGGCGAGAGCTCCTACAATGAGCAGTTCTTC. The chain employs TRBV29-1 and TRBJ2-1, with TRBD2 matching over 8 bases. The CDR3 contains 16 residues. The germline V gene has CDR1 SQVTM and CDR2 ANQGSEA. Trimming at V came to 7 bases and at J to 0 bases, leaving 11 bases not matched to a gene.

J is TRBJ1-2 and V is TRBV14; D call uncertain. The germline CDR1 and CDR2 sequences are SGHDN and FVKESK. The CDR3 has 14 residues. Trimming cost V 0 bases and J 6 bases, with 11 bases left between them. The CDR3 sequence is CASSQDSGWHGYTF. The CDR3 DNA sequence: TGTGCCAGCAGCCAAGACTCAGGTTGGCATGGCTACACCTTC. Based on the CDR3 plus reference TRBV14 and TRBJ1-2, the full variable domain is EAGVTQFPSHSVIEKGQTVTLRCDPISGHDNLYWYRRVMGKEIKFLLHFVKESKQDESGMPNNRFLAERTGGTYSTLKVQPAELEDSGVYFCASSQDSGWHGYTFGSGTRLTVV.

The chain recombines TRBV18 with TRBJ1-4; D is possibly TRBD1 (5 bases). Per the germline V gene, CDR1 is KGHSH and CDR2 is LQKENI. Trimming removed 3 bases at V and 7 bases at J, with 18 bases between. The CDR3 is made up of 16 amino acids. CDR3 in amino acids: CASSPFSRAAGEKLFF. CDR3 bases: TGTGCCAGCTCACCTTTTTCCAGGGCAGCGGGTGAAAAACTGTTTTTT.

This chain connects TRBV6-5 to TRBJ1-1; 9 nucleotides line up with TRBD1. The CDR3 runs to 11 residues. Germline loops: CDR1 MNHEY, CDR2 SVGAGI. Unmatched junction bases numbered 2, after V lost 5 bases and J lost 10 bases. The CDR3 nucleotides read TGTGCCAGCAGTCAGGGACAGGGAGCTTTCTTT. This translates into CASSQGQGAFF.

This clone occurred many times. The chain couples TRBV7-8 to TRBJ1-3; D remains ambiguous. CDR1 is SGHVS, CDR2 FQNEAQ, per germline. CDR3 length equals 15 residues. V was shortened by 1 base and J by 2 bases, with 9 bases between the two germline ends. The CDR3: CASSLGVDTGNTIYF. The CDR3, as DNA: TGTGCCAGCAGCTTAGGGGTCGACACTGGAAACACCATATATTTT.

The chain combines TRBV6-5 with TRBJ1-1; possible D gene TRBD1, 6 bases. V was clipped by 6 bases and J by 0 bases, with 14 bases between them. Germline V gives CDR1 MNHEY, CDR2 SVGAGI. The CDR3 runs 15 residues. The CDR3 DNA follows: TGTGCCAGCAGCTCGGGGGGCGAACTGAACACTGAAGCTTTCTTT. The encoded protein is CASSSGGELNTEAFF.

Remarks on this clone: This sequence may be a read error, since a much larger clone differs from it by one base. The chain couples TRBV6-5 to TRBJ1-1, with D possibly being TRBD1 (6 bases). The CDR3 loop spans 11 amino acids. The V end lost 7 bases, the J end lost 3 bases, and 6 bases lay between the germline ends. Germline V gives CDR1 MNHEY, CDR2 SVGAGI. This CDR3 is CASKGDTEAFF. The CDR3 region has the DNA TGTGCCAGCAAGGGGGACACTGAAGCTTTCTTT.

This clone showed up just a few times. This chain connects TRBV11-2 to TRBJ1-6, with 11 bases aligning to TRBD1. The germline V gene has CDR1 SGHAT and CDR2 FQNNGV. This CDR3 region has 16 residues. Germline trimming cut 3 bases from V and 10 bases from J; bases unmatched to any gene: 8. The chain's CDR3 is CASSFGTGGFGSPLHF. The CDR3 nucleotides are TGTGCCAGCAGCTTTGGGACAGGGGGTTTCGGGTCACCCCTCCACTTT.

The chain recombines TRBV10-1 with TRBJ2-1; 10 nucleotides line up with TRBD1. The V gene end was trimmed by 3 bases and the J gene end by 9 bases; junction bases not matched to a gene: 5. Germline V gene lookup returns CDR1 WNHNN and CDR2 SYGVQD (reference sequence). This CDR3 has 14 amino acids. The CDR3 DNA sequence: TGCGCCAGCAGTGAAGGACAGGGGGATGGTGAGCAGTTCTTC. It is translated as CASSEGQGDGEQFF.

This clone was detected a few times. This chain joins TRBV3-1 (or the pseudogene TRBV3-2) and TRBJ1-1; 7 bases are a match to TRBD1. CDR3 size: 12 residues. V dropped 2 bases and J dropped 8; count of bases not matched to a gene: 2. Germline CDR1 is LGHDT and CDR2 is YNNKEL (reference sequence). As DNA, the CDR3 is TGTGCCAGCAGCCAAACGGGACAGGAAGCTTTCTTT. Translating it yields CASSQTGQEAFF.

The rearrangement joins TRBV5-4 to TRBJ1-6; unclear D gene. CDR3 length: 15 amino acids. V lost 4 bases, J lost 10 bases, and 18 bases lay in between. Germline CDR1 is SGHNT and CDR2 is YYREEE (reference sequence). CDR3 loop: CASSHDRGVGSPLHF. CDR3 DNA: TGTGCCAGCAGCCACGACCGGGGTGTAGGATCACCCCTCCACTTT. Looking up the rest from reference TRBV5-4 and TRBJ1-6 gives the full variable domain: ETGVTQSPTHLIKTRGQQVTLRCSSQSGHNTVSWYQQALGQGPQFIFQYYREEENGRGNFPPRFSGLQFPNYSSELNVNALELDDSALYLCASSHDRGVGSPLHFGNGTRLTVT.

The chain uses TRBV5-4 and TRBJ2-7; D is perhaps TRBD1 (6 bases). V gave up 2 bases and J gave up 6 bases, with 12 bases separating them. This CDR3 has 13 residues. CDR1 and CDR2 from the germline V gene are SGHNT and YYREEE (reference sequence). In nucleotides, the CDR3 is TGTGCCAGCAGCTTACAGGGTACCTCCGAGCAGTACTTC. Its protein product is CASSLQGTSEQYF.

The chain couples TRBV5-8 to TRBJ2-2; possible D gene TRBD2, 6 bases. Trimming took 5 bases from V and 0 from J, leaving 17 bases between them. The CDR3 is made up of 17 amino acids. From germline, CDR1 is SGHTS and CDR2 YDEGEE. The CDR3, as DNA: TGTGCCAGCAGGCTGGGAACGGGGGTCGCGAACACCGGGGAGCTGTTTTTT. It codes for CASRLGTGVANTGELFF.